The rows below give T cell receptor beta chains drawn from one sample of a study of tumor-infiltrating lymphocytes in primary liver carcinoma. TCRdb used MiXCR to reprocess the multiplex PCR reads, holding one entry per CDR3 protein. The table records tens of thousands of distinct CDR3 sequences, roughly 70% of them present only once. The sequencing input was liver tumor tissue from sampling region 4. Source of these receptors: a man aged 40-55 years with primary liver carcinoma and hepatitis B virus infection. Both conserved end residues are part of each CDR3. The D gene is left open where the match is weak. The listing skips clone size in some rows; elsewhere it reads once, few, many or a size class.

size: few; D: .; V: TRBV6-6; J: TRBJ1-3; CDR3: CGGNPGGGSGNTIYF; DNA: TGTGGCGGCAATCCCGGGGGGGGCTCTGGAAACACCATATATTTT
size: .; D: .; V: TRBV6-2/TRBV6-3; J: TRBJ2-1; CDR3: CASSLQGFYNERSF; DNA: TGTGCCAGCAGCTTGCAAGGGTTCTACAATGAACGGTCCTTC
size: once; D: TRBD1; V: TRBV28; J: TRBJ2-7; CDR3: CVSNSGTDVTYEQYF; DNA: TGTGTCAGCAACTCCGGGACAGATGTCACCTACGAGCAGTACTTC
size: .; D: TRBD1; V: TRBV11-1; J: TRBJ1-2; CDR3: CDSSRHRGANYGYTF; DNA: TGTGACAGCAGCCGCCACAGGGGGGCGAACTATGGCTACACCTTT
size: many; D: TRBD2; V: TRBV30; J: TRBJ2-3; CDR3: CAWIPGLAGSVTDTQYF; DNA: TGTGCCTGGATCCCCGGACTAGCGGGATCCGTCACAGATACGCAGTATTTT
size: large; D: TRBD2; V: TRBV30; J: TRBJ2-1; CDR3: CAWSPSGNNEQFF; DNA: TGTGCCTGGAGTCCCAGCGGGAACAATGAGCAGTTCTTC
size: .; D: .; V: TRBV6-2/TRBV6-3; J: TRBJ2-5; CDR3: CASSPTRRTRGRRETQYF; DNA: TGTGCCAGCAGCCCTACCCGTCGGACCAGAGGGAGAAGGGAGACCCAGTACTTC
size: .; D: TRBD1; V: TRBV11-2; J: TRBJ2-3; CDR3: CASSIRSTGDTDMQYF; DNA: TGTGCCAGCAGCATAAGAAGTACAGGGGACACAGATATGCAGTATTTT
size: few; D: TRBD2; V: TRBV11-3; J: TRBJ2-3; CDR3: CASRPGGLQDGAQYF; DNA: TGTGCCAGCAGGCCGGGGGGACTCCAGGACGGAGCGCAGTATTTT
size: many; D: TRBD1; V: TRBV28; J: TRBJ2-1; CDR3: CASSPRDRYNEQFF; DNA: TGTGCCAGCAGTCCCCGGGACAGGTACAATGAGCAGTTCTTC
size: .; D: TRBD1; V: TRBV14; J: TRBJ2-3; CDR3: CASRQRQGRGTETQYF; DNA: TGTGCTAGCAGGCAACGACAGGGGAGAGGGACAGAAACGCAGTATTTT
size: .; D: .; V: TRBV5-1; J: TRBJ1-3; CDR3: CASGLSSPVKGTGNTVYF; DNA: TGCGCCAGCGGCTTGTCTTCGCCCGTAAAAGGGACTGGAAACACCGTATATTTT
size: medium-sized; D: TRBD2; V: TRBV29-1; J: TRBJ2-1; CDR3: CSGGASGFNEQFF; DNA: TGCAGCGGGGGGGCTAGCGGGTTCAATGAGCAGTTCTTC
size: .; D: .; V: TRBV4-2; J: TRBJ2-7; CDR3: CTNSQDKGSGYEQYF; DNA: TGTACCAATAGCCAAGATAAGGGGAGCGGCTACGAGCAGTACTTC
size: many; D: .; V: TRBV7-9; J: TRBJ2-1; CDR3: CASSFGGSDNEQFF; DNA: TGTGCCAGCAGCTTCGGGGGTAGCGACAATGAGCAGTTCTTC